This T cell receptor (beta chain) was recorded in a study of Graves' ophthalmopathy and Graves' hyperthyroidism. The CDR3 loop spans 14 amino acids. The germline V and J ends were trimmed by 6 bases and 0 bases, with 10 bases remaining between them. CDR1 and CDR2 (germline): SGHRS, YFSETQ. RNA transcripts yielded amplified TCR beta CDR3 regions. An initial RT-PCR round employing HTBI primers preceded a second-round multiplex PCR. MiXCR was run by TCRdb on the multiplex PCR reads, yielding one entry per CDR3 protein. The sample yields about 550,000 distinct CDR3 sequences, under 40% seen once. This rearrangement joins TRBV5-1 to TRBJ1-5; D remains ambiguous. This receptor was taken from an adult man with Graves' hyperthyroidism. Sequencing was carried out using peripheral blood or thyroid tissue (not recorded which). CDR3 DNA sequence: TGCGCCAGCATGAGGGAGGTTAGCAATCAGCCCCAGCATTTT. Protein sequence: CASMREVSNQPQHF.